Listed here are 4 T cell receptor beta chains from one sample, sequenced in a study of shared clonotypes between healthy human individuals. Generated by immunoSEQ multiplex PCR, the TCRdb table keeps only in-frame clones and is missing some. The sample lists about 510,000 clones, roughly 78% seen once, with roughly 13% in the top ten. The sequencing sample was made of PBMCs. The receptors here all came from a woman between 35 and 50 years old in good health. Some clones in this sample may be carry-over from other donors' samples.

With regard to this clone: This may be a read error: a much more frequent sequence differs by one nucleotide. The CDR3 DNA reads as TGTGCCAGCGGCTCCCGACAGGGTTCGGAGACCCAGTACTTC. Translated: CASGSRQGSETQYF. This chain joins TRBV7-2 and TRBJ2-5; 7 bases fit TRBD1. Germline values: CDR1 SGHTA, CDR2 FQGNSA. The CDR3 consists of 14 residues. V shed 8 bases and J 5 bases; nucleotides not matched to a gene: 11.

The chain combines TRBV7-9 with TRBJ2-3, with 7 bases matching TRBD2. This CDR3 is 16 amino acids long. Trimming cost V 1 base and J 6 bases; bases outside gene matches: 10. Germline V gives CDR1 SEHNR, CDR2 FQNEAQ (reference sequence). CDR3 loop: CASSLGGGVAVDTQYF. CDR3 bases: TGTGCCAGCAGCTTAGGGGGAGGGGTCGCGGTGGATACGCAGTATTTT.

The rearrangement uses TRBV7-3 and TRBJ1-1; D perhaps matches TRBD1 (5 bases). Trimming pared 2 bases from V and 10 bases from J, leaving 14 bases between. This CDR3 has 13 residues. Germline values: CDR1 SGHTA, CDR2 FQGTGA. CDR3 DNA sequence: TGTGCCAGCAGCTTAGGTTTCGGGGGAGTAGCTTTCTTT. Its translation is CASSLGFGGVAFF. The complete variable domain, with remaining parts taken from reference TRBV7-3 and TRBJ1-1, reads GAGVSQTPSNKVTEKGKYVELRCDPISGHTALYWYRQSLGQGPEFLIYFQGTGAADDSGLPNDRFFAVRPEGSVSTLKIQRTERGDSAVYLCASSLGFGGVAFFGQGTRLTVV.

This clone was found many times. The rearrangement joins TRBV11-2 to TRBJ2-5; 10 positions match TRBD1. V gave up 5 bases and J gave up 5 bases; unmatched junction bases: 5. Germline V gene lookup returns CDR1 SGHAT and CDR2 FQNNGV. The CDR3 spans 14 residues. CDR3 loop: CASSLTGGVETQYF. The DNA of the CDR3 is TGTGCCAGCAGCCTGACAGGGGGCGTGGAGACCCAGTACTTC.